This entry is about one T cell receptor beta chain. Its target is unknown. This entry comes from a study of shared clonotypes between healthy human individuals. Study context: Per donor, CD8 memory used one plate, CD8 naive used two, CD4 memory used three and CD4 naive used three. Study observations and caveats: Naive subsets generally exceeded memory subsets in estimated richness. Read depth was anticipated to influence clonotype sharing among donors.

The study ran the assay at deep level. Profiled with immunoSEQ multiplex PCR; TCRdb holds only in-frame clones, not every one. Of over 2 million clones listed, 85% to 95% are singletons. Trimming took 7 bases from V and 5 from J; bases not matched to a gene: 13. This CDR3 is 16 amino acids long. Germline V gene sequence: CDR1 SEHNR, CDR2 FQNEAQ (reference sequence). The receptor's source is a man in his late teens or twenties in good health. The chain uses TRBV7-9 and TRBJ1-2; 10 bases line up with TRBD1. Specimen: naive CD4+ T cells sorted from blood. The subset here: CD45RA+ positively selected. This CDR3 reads CASTKGQGKREYGYTF. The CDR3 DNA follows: TGTGCCAGCACCAAGGGACAGGGGAAGCGGGAATATGGCTACACCTTC.